The 21 T cell receptor beta chains below were found in one sample sequenced in a study of OX40 agonist ivuxolimab in advanced cancers. TCRdb keeps only in-frame clones here, not all; method: immunoSEQ multiplex PCR. Among 55,000 to 60,000 clones listed, around nine tenths were seen once. The input for sequencing was CD4+ or CD8+ T cells sorted from blood, taken in a trial of the OX40 agonist ivuxolimab. Every receptor here comes from an adult with an advanced solid tumor such as melanoma, head and neck, liver or kidney cancer.

The chain joins TRBV27 to TRBJ2-3; a possible D gene is TRBD2 (6 bases). V gave up 3 bases and J gave up 8 bases, with 15 bases separating them. The CDR3 consists of 14 residues. CDR1 is MNHEY, CDR2 SMNVEV, per germline (reference sequence). CDR3 protein: CASSLRDGAGTQYF. In nucleotides, the CDR3 is TGTGCCAGCAGTTTGCGGGATGGCGCAGGTACGCAGTATTTT.

The rearrangement uses TRBV7-2 and TRBJ1-1; D unclear. CDR3 size: 13 residues. With 8 bases removed from V and 0 bases from J, the gap between germline ends came to 10 bases. Per the germline V gene, CDR1 is SGHTA and CDR2 is FQGNSA. In DNA form, the CDR3 reads TGTGCCAGCGGCACATTGGTGAACACTGAAGCTTTCTTT. This codes for CASGTLVNTEAFF.

V and J are TRBV5-1 and TRBJ2-7; 14 positions agree with TRBD2. The CDR3 is 15 residues long. From germline, CDR1 is SGHRS and CDR2 YFSETQ. V was clipped by 4 bases and J by 6 bases; unmatched bases: 6. The CDR3 sequence is CASSPGTSGRSEQYF. CDR3 DNA: TGCGCCAGCAGCCCCGGGACTAGCGGGAGATCCGAGCAGTACTTC.

This rearrangement joins TRBV7-3 to TRBJ2-2; D gene unclear. V was shortened by 2 bases and J by 3 bases, with 1 base between the two germline ends. Germline V gene sequence: CDR1 SGHTA, CDR2 FQGTGA. The CDR3 runs to 12 residues. CDR3 loop: CASSLYTGELFF. CDR3 DNA sequence: TGTGCCAGCAGCTTATACACCGGGGAGCTGTTTTTT.

The chain recombines TRBV5-4 with TRBJ2-5; TRBD1 matches 7 bases. Trimming at V came to 4 bases and at J to 4 bases, leaving 7 bases not matched to a gene. This CDR3 has 14 residues. Germline assignment: CDR1 SGHNT and CDR2 YYREEE (reference sequence). CDR3 residues: CASSTRTGRETQYF. The CDR3 nucleotides read TGTGCCAGCAGCACGCGGACAGGAAGAGAGACCCAGTACTTC.

The chain joins TRBV21-1 to TRBJ2-7; TRBD1 is taken as the D call from the table, unchecked against the DNA. TRBV21-1 is a recognized pseudogene. CDR3 length equals 15 residues. CDR3 amino acids: CASSNPTGVGYEQYF. The DNA for the CDR3 is TGTGCCAGCAGCAATCCGACAGGGGTGGGGTACGAGCAGTACTTC.

This sequence joins TRBV7-3 and TRBJ1-1; 9 positions agree with TRBD1. The V gene end was trimmed by 5 bases and the J gene end by 4 bases; junction bases not matched to a gene: 11. This CDR3 is 16 amino acids long. In germline, CDR1 is SGHTA, CDR2 FQGTGA. CDR3 region: CASSPTADRGGTEAFF. The CDR3, as DNA: TGTGCCAGCAGCCCAACTGCGGACAGGGGTGGCACTGAAGCTTTCTTT.

The chain links TRBV7-9 to TRBJ1-2, with 7 bases aligning to TRBD1. Unmatched junction bases numbered 13, after V lost 5 bases and J lost 10 bases. The CDR3 covers 14 residues. Germline CDR1 reads SEHNR; CDR2 reads FQNEAQ (reference sequence). CDR3 in DNA: TGTGCCAGCAGCCCTTCTTGGACAGGAGAGGACTACACCTTC. As protein: CASSPSWTGEDYTF.

In its sample, this clone was seen a few times. The chain recombines TRBV28 with TRBJ2-2; 7 positions agree with TRBD1. Losses at the gene ends were 5 bases for V and 8 bases for J; bases not matched to a gene: 11. The CDR3 runs to 15 residues. Germline V gives CDR1 MDHEN, CDR2 SYDVKM. CDR3 protein: CASSQRDRTTGELFF. The CDR3 region has the DNA TGTGCCAGCAGTCAAAGGGACAGAACCACTGGGGAGCTGTTTTTT.

This clone was found a few times. The chain combines TRBV5-1 with TRBJ2-3, with D unclear. The CDR3 covers 15 residues. V was shortened by 0 bases and J by 6 bases, with 14 bases between the two germline ends. Looked up from germline, CDR1 is SGHRS and CDR2 is YFSETQ. The CDR3 loop reads CASSLVAALGDTQYF. The CDR3 DNA is TGCGCCAGCAGCTTGGTGGCAGCCCTAGGGGATACGCAGTATTTT.

V and J are TRBV10-3 and TRBJ2-7; 7 bases align to TRBD2. This CDR3 region has 14 residues. V was clipped by 4 bases and J by 2 bases; unmatched bases: 5. CDR1 ENHRY and CDR2 SYGVKD come from the germline V gene. Here the CDR3 reads CAISAGGGPYEQYF. The CDR3 DNA follows: TGTGCCATCAGTGCTGGGGGGGGACCCTACGAGCAGTACTTC.

This rearrangement joins TRBV28 to TRBJ1-6; D remains unclear. The ends were cut back, 4 bases at V and 3 bases at J, with 16 bases in the middle. Germline CDR1 reads MDHEN; CDR2 reads SYDVKM. There are 17 residues in the CDR3. DNA for the CDR3: TGTGCCAGCAGTTCTCCTGCCCCGATGAACTATAATTCACCCCTCCACTTT. Its translation is CASSSPAPMNYNSPLHF.

This clone was seen only a few times. The chain employs TRBV27 and TRBJ2-5, with a tentative D call TRBD1 (5 bases). CDR1 MNHEY and CDR2 SMNVEV come from the germline V gene (reference sequence). V shed 7 bases and J shed 5 bases, with 17 bases lying between them. CDR3 size: 14 residues. This CDR3 reads CASKRKGPRETQYF. Here the CDR3 DNA reads TGTGCCAGCAAGAGGAAGGGGCCGCGGGAGACCCAGTACTTC.

V and J are TRBV30 and TRBJ1-2; D unclear. V lost 2 bases and J lost 4, with 11 bases in between. CDR3 length: 13 residues. Germline V gives CDR1 GTSNPN, CDR2 SVGIG (reference sequence). CDR3 sequence (DNA): TGTGCCTGGAGTCCTGGTGGTCCCTATGGCTACACCTTC. This translates into CAWSPGGPYGYTF.

This clone was counted once. The rearrangement joins TRBV5-1 to TRBJ1-3; weak D call: TRBD1 (5 bases). Germline V gives CDR1 SGHRS, CDR2 YFSETQ. Trimming pared 5 bases from V and 0 bases from J, leaving 9 bases between. CDR3 length equals 14 residues. This CDR3 reads CASSAGHSGNTIYF. CDR3 sequence (DNA): TGCGCCAGCAGTGCGGGGCACTCTGGAAACACCATATATTTT.

The chain carries TRBV7-3 and TRBJ2-1; 13 bases match TRBD2. CDR3 length: 16 residues. CDR1 SGHTA and CDR2 FQGTGA come from the germline V gene. The trim removed 4 bases at V and 8 bases at J, leaving 8 bases unmatched. The CDR3 sequence is CASSSPGTSGIDEQFF. For the CDR3, the DNA is TGTGCCAGCAGCTCCCCCGGGACTAGCGGGATTGATGAGCAGTTCTTC.

This chain uses TRBV2 with TRBJ1-4, with D maybe TRBD1 (5 bases). The CDR3 sequence is 15 residues long. Germline-derived CDR1 and CDR2 are SNHLY and FYNNEI. Trimming pared 4 bases from V and 8 bases from J, leaving 17 bases between. The CDR3 loop is CASSVGRGGSEKLFF. In nucleotides, the CDR3 is TGTGCCAGCAGTGTAGGGAGGGGAGGTAGCGAAAAACTGTTTTTT.

V is TRBV30 and J is TRBJ2-3, with D unresolved. This CDR3 has 16 amino acids. Trimming took 0 bases from V and 0 from J, leaving 13 bases between them. Per germline, CDR1 GTSNPN and CDR2 SVGIG (reference sequence). Here the CDR3 DNA reads TGTGCCTGGAGTGTACCCTTCAGAACTAGCACAGATACGCAGTATTTT. It encodes CAWSVPFRTSTDTQYF.

The rearrangement links TRBV6-5 to TRBJ2-2, with 8 bases matching TRBD1. From germline, CDR1 is MNHEY and CDR2 SVGAGI. CDR3 length: 15 residues. V lost 4 bases, J lost 4 bases, and 5 bases stayed unmatched. This CDR3 reads CASSSGGAGTGELFF. Here the CDR3 DNA reads TGTGCCAGCAGTTCAGGGGGCGCGGGCACCGGGGAGCTGTTTTTT.

A few counts support this clone. V gene TRBV5-1 combines with J gene TRBJ1-1; D not resolved. This CDR3 contains 13 residues. Germline assignment: CDR1 SGHRS and CDR2 YFSETQ. V lost 3 bases and J lost 0, with 6 bases in between. As DNA, the CDR3 is TGCGCCAGCAGCTCGCAGTTGAACACTGAAGCTTTCTTT. Translated: CASSSQLNTEAFF.

The rearrangement links TRBV5-1 to TRBJ1-1; D perhaps matches TRBD1 (6 bases). Trimming pared 3 bases from V and 4 bases from J, leaving 13 bases between. The CDR3 has 14 amino acids. Germline-derived CDR1 and CDR2 are SGHRS and YFSETQ. The CDR3 DNA sequence: TGCGCCAGCAGCTCTGACACAGGGTCCACTGAAGCTTTCTTT. Its translation: CASSSDTGSTEAFF.